The next 21 T cell receptor beta chains were all read from a single sample in a study of T cell responses to AZD1222 COVID-19 vaccine (TCRdb year 2021). What this sample's time point label stands for: about 28 days (+/-7) after the second vaccine dose. Libraries were made using the immunoSEQ multiplex PCR assay. Not all clones reach the TCRdb copy of this immuneACCESS table, which keeps in-frame sequences only. Checked studies attribute under half of the gap to unresolved V genes and leave the rest unexplained. The sample has about 180,000 clones on record, about 90% of them singletons. Less than 2.5% of the sample rests with the top ten. The sequences come from peripheral blood, collected 28 days after the second AZD1222 dose. The origin of the receptors is an adult who received the AZD1222 COVID-19 vaccine.

This clone has more than one count but fewer than ten. This chain joins TRBV7-9 and TRBJ1-3; no reliable D call. Trimming left V 4 bases short and J 4 bases short, with 11 bases between. CDR1 is SEHNR and CDR2 is FQNEAQ in the germline V gene (reference sequence). CDR3 length: 14 amino acids. CDR3 sequence (DNA): TGTGCCAGCAGCTCGGACCTGGGAGGAAACACCATATATTTT. It yields the protein CASSSDLGGNTIYF.

The V and J genes are TRBV7-8 and TRBJ1-1, with D uncertain. CDR1 and CDR2 from the germline V gene are SGHVS and FQNEAQ. The CDR3 is 15 amino acids. Trimming removed 5 bases at V and 1 base at J, with 14 bases between. CDR3 nucleotide sequence: TGTGCCAGCAGCACCCGTTTCCGGGGGAACACTGAAGCTTTCTTT. This codes for CASSTRFRGNTEAFF.

CDR3 sequence (DNA): TGTGCCAGCAGTCTTGGAGGGGGGGCTTACTCCTACGAGCAGTACTTC. Its protein product is CASSLGGGAYSYEQYF. The V gene is TRBV27, the J gene TRBJ2-7; tentative D call: TRBD2 (7 bases). Per germline, CDR1 MNHEY and CDR2 SMNVEV (reference sequence). This CDR3 is built from 16 residues. Between the trimmed V and J ends, which lost 5 bases and 0 bases, there was a span of 17 bases.

The rearrangement uses TRBV13 and TRBJ1-2; weak D call: TRBD1 (5 bases). The V gene's germline CDR1 is PRHDT and CDR2 FYEKMQ (reference sequence). The V and J ends lost 0 bases and 8 bases respectively, with 19 bases between them. The CDR3 totals 16 residues. Here the CDR3 DNA reads TGTGCCAGCAGCTTAGGGGAAATTAGGGGCGGTGCGGGCTACACCTTC. Translating it yields CASSLGEIRGGAGYTF.

V is TRBV25-1 and J is TRBJ2-7; D ambiguous. Germline V gene lookup returns CDR1 MGHDK and CDR2 SYGVNS. The CDR3 has 14 amino acids. Deletions cut 4 bases from V and 1 base from J, with 11 bases between. The CDR3 DNA reads TGTGCCAGCAGTGCTGGCCACAGATCCTACGAGCAGTACTTC. This sequence encodes CASSAGHRSYEQYF.

The chain employs TRBV5-5 and TRBJ2-2; a weak D match, TRBD1 (5 bases). The CDR3 sequence is 13 residues long. The germline gives CDR1 SGHKS, CDR2 YYEKEE (reference sequence). Deletions cut 1 base from V and 9 bases from J, with 10 bases between. The CDR3 sequence is CASSLQGHRELFF. The DNA for the CDR3 is TGTGCCAGCAGCTTGCAGGGTCACCGGGAGCTGTTTTTT. Full variable domain (remainder filled in from reference TRBV5-5 and TRBJ2-2): DAGVTQSPTHLIKTRGQQVTLRCSPISGHKSVSWYQQVLGQGPQFIFQYYEKEERGRGNFPDRFSARQFPNYSSELNVNALLLGDSALYLCASSLQGHRELFFGEGSRLTVL.

The chain employs TRBV30 and TRBJ1-4; no clear D. The V gene lost 5 bases and the J gene lost 8 bases, with 6 bases spanning the gap. CDR1 is GTSNPN, CDR2 SVGIG, per germline (reference sequence). The CDR3 loop spans 10 amino acids. CDR3 nucleotide sequence: TGTGCCTGGGGTCTCGAAAAACTGTTTTTT. This codes for CAWGLEKLFF.

The rearrangement uses TRBV6-5 and TRBJ1-2, with TRBD1 matching over 7 bases. The CDR3 spans 14 residues. Trimming took 4 bases from V and 1 from J; bases not matched to a gene: 3. Germline V lookup: CDR1 MNHEY, CDR2 SVGAGI. The CDR3 sequence: CASSWDRLNYGYTF. CDR3 sequence (DNA): TGTGCCAGCAGTTGGGACAGACTTAACTATGGCTACACCTTC.

The chain is built from TRBV10-2 and TRBJ1-1; TRBD1 might be the D (5 bases). This CDR3 contains 12 residues. With 7 bases removed from V and 5 bases from J, the gap between germline ends came to 11 bases. Germline V gives CDR1 WSHSY, CDR2 SAAADI. CDR3 DNA sequence: TGCGCCAGCACCCCTAGGGGAACTGAAGCTTTCTTT. It encodes CASTPRGTEAFF.

This sequence joins TRBV30 and TRBJ2-3; 9 nucleotides line up with TRBD1. The CDR3 sequence is 15 residues long. V shed 7 bases, J shed 5 bases, and the junction held 13 bases outside the gene matches. The germline V gene encodes CDR1 GTSNPN and CDR2 SVGIG (reference sequence). The CDR3 DNA sequence: TGTGCCTCTCTACCGAGGGACAGGGTAAAAGATACGCAGTATTTT. Translating gives CASLPRDRVKDTQYF.

This chain connects TRBV4-1 to TRBJ1-3; possibly TRBD1 for D (6 bases). The V gene lost 1 base and the J gene lost 4 bases, with 14 bases spanning the gap. This CDR3 is 16 amino acids long. Germline V gene lookup returns CDR1 MGHRA and CDR2 YSYEKL. The CDR3 reads CASSQVIRDIGNTIYF. For the CDR3, the DNA is TGCGCCAGCAGCCAAGTTATTCGGGACATAGGAAACACCATATATTTT.

The chain is built from TRBV5-8 and TRBJ2-3; D uncertain. V lost 2 bases, J lost 6 bases, and 16 bases lay in between. Germline-derived CDR1 and CDR2 are SGHTS and YDEGEE. This CDR3 is 15 amino acids long. The CDR3 DNA follows: TGTGCCAGCAGCTTACGCCTCGGCCTTCAGGATACGCAGTATTTT. Its translation: CASSLRLGLQDTQYF.

CDR3 sequence reads: CSVGQGPHEQYF. The CDR3 bases are TGCAGCGTTGGACAGGGTCCCCACGAGCAGTACTTC. This chain connects TRBV29-1 to TRBJ2-7; 7 bases line up with TRBD1. Trimming took 4 bases from V and 5 from J; bases not matched to a gene: 5. CDR3 length equals 12 residues. Per germline, CDR1 SQVTM and CDR2 ANQGSEA.

The CDR3, as DNA: TGTGCCAGCAGTCTTAGCGCAGATACGCAGTATTTT. Translated, it gives CASSLSADTQYF. The chain employs TRBV12-3 or TRBV12-4 and TRBJ2-3; perhaps TRBD2 as D (5 bases). Trimming removed 5 bases at V and 4 bases at J, with 7 bases between. CDR3 length equals 12 residues.

The rearrangement joins TRBV11-2 to TRBJ2-2; TRBD2 matches at 8 bases. Germline V gene lookup returns CDR1 SGHAT and CDR2 FQNNGV. This CDR3 has 14 amino acids. V shed 3 bases, J shed 5 bases, and the junction held 2 bases outside the gene matches. CDR3 nucleotide sequence: TGTGCCAGCAGCTTGGGCGGGAGGACCGGGGAGCTGTTTTTT. It is translated as CASSLGGRTGELFF. Filled out from reference TRBV11-2 and TRBJ2-2, the complete variable domain reads EAGVAQSPRYKIIEKRQSVAFWCNPISGHATLYWYQQILGQGPKLLIQFQNNGVVDDSQLPKDRFSAERLKGVDSTLKIQPAKLEDSAVYLCASSLGGRTGELFFGEGSRLTVL.

Concerning this clone itself: Other nucleotide sequences from this sample produce the same CDR3. CDR3 amino acids: CASSQSGNQPQHF. The DNA for the CDR3 is TGTGCCAGCAGCCAATCCGGGAATCAGCCCCAGCATTTT. The gene calls are TRBV3-1 (or the pseudogene TRBV3-2) and TRBJ1-5; no clear D. The germline gives CDR1 LGHDT, CDR2 YNNKEL (reference sequence). With 2 bases removed from V and 4 bases from J, the gap between germline ends came to 6 bases. This CDR3 is built from 13 residues.

V usage is TRBV6-5 and J usage is TRBJ2-3; tentatively, D is TRBD2 (6 bases). This CDR3 is 15 amino acids long. Trimming cost V 7 bases and J 2 bases, with 16 bases left between them. Germline V gives CDR1 MNHEY, CDR2 SVGAGI. The CDR3 bases are TGTGCCAGCAAGAGTCGGGGGATAGCCACAGATACGCAGTATTTT. It translates to CASKSRGIATDTQYF.

V usage is TRBV4-1 and J usage is TRBJ2-4; 11 nucleotides align to TRBD2. The CDR3 is 15 residues long. Germline loops: CDR1 MGHRA, CDR2 YSYEKL. J was trimmed by 5 bases and V by 4 bases; bases with no gene match: 4. CDR3 sequence reads: CASSLAGGLQNIQYF. The CDR3 region has the DNA TGCGCCAGCAGCCTAGCGGGGGGGCTTCAAAACATTCAGTACTTC.

The chain carries TRBV4-1 and TRBJ1-5; no firm D call. This CDR3 is built from 15 residues. Between the trimmed V and J ends, which lost 4 bases and 0 bases, there was a span of 10 bases. In germline, CDR1 is MGHRA, CDR2 YSYEKL. The CDR3 DNA reads TGCGCCAGCAGCCCGGCGAGTGCTAGCAATCAGCCCCAGCATTTT. Protein: CASSPASASNQPQHF.

V is TRBV28 and J is TRBJ1-4; weak D call: TRBD1 (5 bases). The CDR3 extends over 15 amino acids. CDR1 and CDR2 from the germline V gene are MDHEN and SYDVKM. Trimming took 6 bases from V and 0 from J, leaving 11 bases between them. This chain's CDR3 is CASSSGGATNEKLFF. The CDR3 DNA is TGTGCCAGCAGCTCGGGGGGGGCAACTAATGAAAAACTGTTTTTT.

The CDR3 spells CASSKTGRSGTEAFF. In DNA form, the CDR3 reads TGTGCCAGTAGTAAGACGGGGAGGTCGGGGACTGAAGCTTTCTTT. This chain joins TRBV19 and TRBJ1-1; D not certain. The CDR3 runs 15 residues. In germline, CDR1 is LNHDA, CDR2 SQIVND (reference sequence). Between the trimmed V and J ends, which lost 4 bases and 5 bases, there was a span of 17 bases.